Sequencing of this TCR beta chain was carried out in a study of tumor-infiltrating lymphocytes in primary liver carcinoma. Study details: Measuring roughly 4 to 10 cm across, the tumors were staged as T1-T3 N0M0. Read depth, roughly 3.5 to 7.5 million productive TCRbeta reads, did not differ significantly between tissues. General study findings and limits: Blood had a significantly lower top-250-clone fraction than tumors did (p = 0.039).

Both blood RNA, taken from unsorted whole blood, and germline DNA were extracted. There are a few counts of this clonotype. The antigen is not known. A primer matching the constant region was used to make TCR beta cDNA from approximately 520 ng of total RNA. Libraries covering TCR beta were generated through three nested multiplex PCR rounds (using a slightly modified ARM-PCR). The first two PCR rounds used TRBV1-TRBV30 primers with a Cbeta primer, approximately 10 cycles each. TCRdb fed the multiplex PCR reads into MiXCR, producing one record per CDR3 protein. The sample yields approximately 320,000 distinct CDR3 sequences, 50% to 60% seen once. The CDR3 totals 16 residues. Trimming left V 4 bases short and J 1 base short, with 17 bases between. Germline V gene lookup returns CDR1 SGHNT and CDR2 YYREEE (reference sequence).

This chain uses TRBV5-4 with TRBJ2-5, with D tentatively TRBD1 or TRBD2 (5 bases each). The sequenced sample consisted of peripheral blood. This receptor was obtained from a woman aged 25 to 45 with primary liver carcinoma and hepatitis B virus infection. Written as DNA, the CDR3 is TGTGCCAGCAGCACCGGGACGCCCAAACCCCAAGAGACCCAGTACTTC. This encodes CASSTGTPKPQETQYF.